A selection of T cell receptor beta chains follows, all from one sample in a study of blood T cell repertoires in COVID-19. Only in-frame clones appear in the TCRdb table, and some are missing; sequencing was by immunoSEQ multiplex PCR. The table lists about 260,000 clones, approximately 85% of them singletons. Sequenced sample: peripheral blood. These receptors originate from a human donor in a cohort sampled during active COVID-19. Both conserved end residues are part of each CDR3. A D gene is named only where the DNA matches it firmly. Clone size, where shown, is once, few, many, or a class for clones that have expanded.

D,J,size,V,DNA,CDR3
NA,TRBJ2-3,NA,TRBV20-1,TGCAGTGCTAGTCGCAAAGCACGGCGGGGCTTCACAGATACGCAGTATTTT,CSASRKARRGFTDTQYF
NA,TRBJ2-2,NA,TRBV7-6,TGTGCCAGCAGCTTAGTCCCAGCGCCGAACACCGGGGAGCTGTTTTTT,CASSLVPAPNTGELFF
NA,TRBJ2-5,NA,TRBV11-1,TGTGCCAGCAGCCCCACCCTGGAGGAGACCCAGTACTTC,CASSPTLEETQYF
TRBD2,TRBJ2-7,NA,TRBV28,TGTGCCAGCAGTTTCGGCGAGGGATCAGGACTAGCGGTTTTCTACGAGCAGTACTTC,CASSFGEGSGLAVFYEQYF
TRBD2,TRBJ2-7,NA,TRBV5-1,TGCGCCAGCAGCTTGGATTCGGGGGGCTACGAGCAGTACTTC,CASSLDSGGYEQYF
NA,TRBJ2-3,NA,TRBV18,TGTGCCAGCTCAGCGACAGAAGATACGCAGTATTTT,CASSATEDTQYF
TRBD2,TRBJ2-1,NA,TRBV11-2,TGTGCCAGCTCGGGACAACTAGCGGGAGTGGGGGAGCAGTTCTTC,CASSGQLAGVGEQFF
NA,TRBJ2-5,NA,TRBV24-1,TGTGCCACCAGTGATTTGCAAGACTTTGGTGAAGAGACCCAGTACTTC,CATSDLQDFGEETQYF
TRBD2,TRBJ2-5,NA,TRBV6-5,TGTGCCAGCATTTCCGCGGGAGAGGGGACCCAGTACTTC,CASISAGEGTQYF
TRBD1,TRBJ2-2,NA,TRBV5-1,TGCGCCAGCAGCTCCCTGACAGGGAAGGATGTCGGGGAGCTGTTTTTT,CASSSLTGKDVGELFF
NA,TRBJ1-5,NA,TRBV18,TGTGCCAGCTCACCGGGGGCTCAGCCCCAGCATTTT,CASSPGAQPQHF
TRBD2,TRBJ2-3,NA,TRBV5-4,TGTGCCAGCAGCTCCGGGGGGGGCGGAAAGATCACAGATACGCAGTATTTT,CASSSGGGGKITDTQYF
NA,TRBJ2-3,NA,TRBV4-3,TGCGCCAGCAGCCAAGATCCCCAGGGTGGCAATACGCAGTATTTT,CASSQDPQGGNTQYF
TRBD2,TRBJ2-7,NA,TRBV7-2,TGTGCCAGCATCGGCGGGAGGGCGGGAGAGCAGTACTTC,CASIGGRAGEQYF
NA,TRBJ2-1,NA,TRBV24-1,TGTGCCACAGCCGGGAGCTCCTACAATGAGCAGTTCTTC,CATAGSSYNEQFF
TRBD2,TRBJ2-7,NA,TRBV7-2,TGTGCCAGCAGCTTAGCGGGAGGGCCCTCCGAGCAGTACTTC,CASSLAGGPSEQYF
NA,TRBJ2-7,NA,TRBV27,TGTGCCAGCAGTCTCACCGGGGCCTACGAGCAGTACTTC,CASSLTGAYEQYF
NA,TRBJ2-1,NA,TRBV12-5,TGTGCTAGTGGTTCAGGACTACCCTACAATGAGCAGTTCTTC,CASGSGLPYNEQFF
NA,TRBJ2-7,NA,TRBV2,TGTGCCAGCAGCCATCTAGCTGTTCGCTCCTACGAGCAGTACTTC,CASSHLAVRSYEQYF
NA,TRBJ1-2,NA,TRBV4-1,TGCGCCAGCAGCATCAACGAGGGTCGCTACACCTTC,CASSINEGRYTF
TRBD1,TRBJ2-7,NA,TRBV30,TGTGCCTGGAGTCGAGGGGGTTTCGGGACAGGGGGCGAGCAGTACTTC,CAWSRGGFGTGGEQYF
NA,TRBJ2-7,NA,TRBV2,TGTGCCAGCGGGGCGTGCCAAGGGTGCGAGCAGTACTTC,CASGACQGCEQYF
TRBD2,TRBJ2-7,once,TRBV30,TGTGCCTGGAGGCCGGGCCCCCAGCAGAGCGGGAGGTTATACGAGCAGTACTTC,CAWRPGPQQSGRLYEQYF
NA,TRBJ2-3,NA,TRBV6-1,TGTGCCAGCAGTGAGTGGAGGGCTACGCAGTATTTT,CASSEWRATQYF
TRBD2,TRBJ2-3,NA,TRBV28,TGTGCCAGCAGCTATAGCGGGAGTGAGGATACGCAGTATTTT,CASSYSGSEDTQYF
NA,TRBJ1-1,NA,TRBV7-8,TGTGCCAGCAGCTCGGGACACCAACCTAGGGGCACTGAAGCTTTCTTT,CASSSGHQPRGTEAFF
NA,TRBJ1-3,NA,TRBV7-6,TGTGCCAGCAGCTTAACAGGAACACCTGGAAACACCATATATTTT,CASSLTGTPGNTIYF
TRBD1,TRBJ1-2,once,TRBV19,TGTGCCAGTGGGGGACAGGGAAACTATGGCTACACCTTC,CASGGQGNYGYTF
TRBD1,TRBJ1-2,many,TRBV11-2,TGTGCCAGCAGGGGGACAGGGGGCAAGTCTGGCTACACCTTC,CASRGTGGKSGYTF
NA,TRBJ2-7,NA,TRBV28,TGTGCCAGCAGTGGAGCGTCTTGGTACGAGCAGTACTTC,CASSGASWYEQYF
TRBD1,TRBJ2-5,few,TRBV6-6,TGTGCCGCGACAGGGACACAAGAGACCCAGTACTTC,CAATGTQETQYF
NA,TRBJ2-1,NA,TRBV3-1/TRBV3-2,TGTGCCAGCAGCCGGGGTGGACAGTACAATGAGCAGTTCTTC,CASSRGGQYNEQFF
NA,TRBJ1-5,NA,TRBV7-8,TGTGCCAGCAGCCGTTTGGGGGGGGAGGGAGGCGGTCAGCCCCAGCATTTT,CASSRLGGEGGGQPQHF
NA,TRBJ2-7,NA,TRBV28,TGTGCCAGCAGTCCCATCTCCCTAGATCCCATAAGCTCCTACGAGCAGTACTTC,CASSPISLDPISSYEQYF
NA,TRBJ2-1,NA,TRBV10-3,TGTGCCACCCGGAGTGTGCCGGGCTCCTACAATGAGCAGTTCTTC,CATRSVPGSYNEQFF
TRBD1,TRBJ1-4,NA,TRBV18,TGTGCCAGCTCACGTCAGGGGGGCGAAAAACTGTTTTTT,CASSRQGGEKLFF
NA,TRBJ2-2,NA,TRBV7-6,TGTGCCAGCAGCTTACAGGGGACCGGGGAGCTGTTTTTT,CASSLQGTGELFF